The 24 T cell receptor beta chains presented below share a single source sample, sequenced in a study of cytomegalovirus exposure and HLA in healthy donors. PCR was performed using 60 Vbeta and 13 Jbeta primers. TCRdb keeps only in-frame clones here, not all; method: immunoSEQ multiplex PCR. The sample data list around 50,000 clones. The sample was PBMCs. The receptors were gathered from a woman in her 30s in good health and CMV-seropositive.

V gene TRBV19 combines with J gene TRBJ1-1, with TRBD1 matching over 9 bases. This CDR3 is built from 12 residues. V shed 6 bases, J shed 10 bases, and the junction held 6 bases outside the gene matches. The germline gives CDR1 LNHDA, CDR2 SQIVND (reference sequence). CDR3 bases: TGTGCCAGTAGCACACAGGGGGCGGCAGCTTTCTTT. Residues: CASSTQGAAAFF.

The chain carries TRBV29-1 and TRBJ2-7, with a possible D match to TRBD2 (5 bases). CDR3 length equals 13 residues. Germline assignment: CDR1 SQVTM and CDR2 ANQGSEA. Trimming pared 5 bases from V and 3 bases from J, leaving 14 bases between. CDR3 DNA: TGCAGCGTTCGGTTCGTAGCGCACTACGAGCAGTACTTC. This sequence encodes CSVRFVAHYEQYF.

This rearrangement joins TRBV5-1 to TRBJ2-7; D is ambiguous. The V end was cut by 4 bases, the J end by 3 bases, with 17 bases between. CDR1 SGHRS and CDR2 YFSETQ come from the germline V gene. CDR3 size: 15 residues. CDR3 nucleotide sequence: TGCGCCAGCAGCCTCACACAGAGAGCTAACTACGAGCAGTACTTC. This encodes CASSLTQRANYEQYF.

The chain employs TRBV5-1 and TRBJ1-1; TRBD1 might be the D (5 bases). This CDR3 is built from 14 residues. Looked up from germline, CDR1 is SGHRS and CDR2 is YFSETQ. V shed 4 bases and J shed 6 bases, with 16 bases lying between them. DNA of the CDR3: TGCGCCAGCAGCCTGGGACCGGGGGGGGCTGAAGCTTTCTTT. It translates to CASSLGPGGAEAFF.

The V gene is TRBV30, the J gene TRBJ1-5; D is possibly TRBD1 (5 bases). V dropped 4 bases and J dropped 7 bases, with 11 bases sitting between them. The CDR3 extends over 12 amino acids. The germline V gene has CDR1 GTSNPN and CDR2 SVGIG (reference sequence). CDR3: CAWTGGPQPQHF. In nucleotides, the CDR3 is TGTGCCTGGACCGGGGGTCCACAGCCCCAGCATTTT. The full variable domain, rest sourced from reference TRBV30 and TRBJ1-5, is SQTIHQWPATLVQPVGSPLSLECTVEGTSNPNLYWYRQAAGRGLQLLFYSVGIGQISSEVPQNLSASRPQDRQFILSSKKLLLSDSGFYLCAWTGGPQPQHFGDGTRLSIL.

The DNA for the CDR3 is TGTGCCAGCGGGACTAGCGGGATGTCCTACGAGCAGTACTTC. Its protein is CASGTSGMSYEQYF. The genes are TRBV9 and TRBJ2-7; 13 nucleotides match TRBD2. J lost 1 base, V lost 7 bases, and 2 bases had no gene match. CDR3 size: 14 residues. CDR1 is SGDLS and CDR2 is YYNGEE in the germline V gene.

The gene calls are TRBV2 and TRBJ2-2; possibly TRBD2 for D (5 bases). V was cut by 7 bases and J by 4 bases, with 16 bases left in between. Germline CDR1 reads SNHLY; CDR2 reads FYNNEI. The CDR3 contains 15 residues. CDR3 in amino acids: CASTDFPWGTGELFF. CDR3 sequence (DNA): TGTGCCAGCACGGACTTTCCATGGGGCACCGGGGAGCTGTTTTTT. The full variable domain, rest sourced from reference TRBV2 and TRBJ2-2, is EPEVTQTPSHQVTQMGQEVILRCVPISNHLYFYWYRQILGQKVEFLVSFYNNEISEKSEIFDDQFSVERPDGSNFTLKIRSTKLEDSAMYFCASTDFPWGTGELFFGEGSRLTVL.

The chain is built from TRBV25-1 and TRBJ1-3; D is uncertain. Trimming shortened V by 5 bases and J by 0 bases, and 5 bases separated the two germline ends. Germline V gives CDR1 MGHDK, CDR2 SYGVNS. The CDR3 runs to 13 residues. CDR3 sequence reads: CASSWASGNTIYF. As DNA, the CDR3 is TGTGCCAGCAGTTGGGCCTCTGGAAACACCATATATTTT.

V gene TRBV4-1 combines with J gene TRBJ1-4; 7 bases agree with TRBD1. The CDR3 runs 16 residues. V gave up 2 bases and J gave up 3 bases; unmatched junction bases: 6. CDR1 and CDR2 (germline): MGHRA, YSYEKL. The CDR3 reads CASSQPYRGSNEKLFF. The CDR3 coding sequence is TGCGCCAGCAGCCAACCCTACAGGGGTTCTAATGAAAAACTGTTTTTT.

This sequence joins TRBV29-1 and TRBJ2-1; a possible D gene is TRBD1 (8 bases). The CDR3 totals 13 residues. Trimming left V 2 bases short and J 6 bases short, with 11 bases between. Germline-derived CDR1 and CDR2 are SQVTM and ANQGSEA. The CDR3 nucleotides read TGCAGCGTTGAAACAGGGGGGGGCAATGAGCAGTTCTTC. This codes for CSVETGGGNEQFF.

The rearrangement uses TRBV7-6 and TRBJ1-4; D is perhaps TRBD1 (6 bases). CDR3 size: 13 residues. V lost 4 bases and J 10 bases, leaving 13 bases between the germline ends. Germline V gene sequence: CDR1 SGHVS, CDR2 FNYEAQ. The CDR3 loop reads CASSSSGDRKLFF. The DNA of the CDR3 is TGTGCCAGCAGCTCCTCAGGGGATAGAAAACTGTTTTTT.

The chain carries TRBV9 and TRBJ2-1; TRBD2 aligns across 7 bases. Germline-derived CDR1 and CDR2 are SGDLS and YYNGEE. CDR3 length equals 15 residues. V trimming: 0 bases; J trimming: 4 bases; junction bases outside the gene matches: 4. The CDR3 DNA reads TGTGCCAGCAGCGTAGCCCCTAGCGGATACAATGAGCAGTTCTTC. It encodes CASSVAPSGYNEQFF.

This chain links TRBV28 with TRBJ1-5, with TRBD1 as a possible D gene (5 bases). The CDR3 has 14 amino acids. Germline V gene data show CDR1 as MDHEN and CDR2 as SYDVKM. Between the trimmed V and J ends, which lost 6 bases and 7 bases, there was a span of 16 bases. In DNA, the CDR3 is TGTGCCAGCAGCCTGGGGGGGGTTCGGCAGCCCCAGCATTTT. Protein sequence: CASSLGGVRQPQHF.

V and J are TRBV2 and TRBJ2-7; 14 bases match TRBD2. The V and J ends lost 6 bases and 5 bases, in that order; junction bases with no gene match: 6. CDR1 is SNHLY, CDR2 FYNNEI, per germline. The CDR3 runs 15 residues. CDR3 bases: TGTGCCAGCAGCGAGGGACTAGCGGGAGTGAACGAGCAGTACTTC. Amino acid sequence: CASSEGLAGVNEQYF.

V gene TRBV4-1 combines with J gene TRBJ2-7; D is undetermined. Germline CDR1 and CDR2: MGHRA and YSYEKL. V was cut by 1 base and J by 2 bases, with 6 bases left in between. The CDR3 is 13 amino acids. CDR3 DNA sequence: TGCGCCAGCAGCCAAGCTACCACCTACGAGCAGTACTTC. As protein: CASSQATTYEQYF.

J is TRBJ1-2 and V is TRBV5-1, with D maybe TRBD1 (5 bases). The CDR3 extends over 18 amino acids. The V end was cut by 0 bases, the J end by 0 bases, with 18 bases between. CDR1 and CDR2 (germline): SGHRS, YFSETQ. CDR3 residues: CASSLGVGGPKSNYGYTF. CDR3 bases: TGCGCCAGCAGCTTGGGCGTGGGGGGACCAAAATCTAACTATGGCTACACCTTC.

The CDR3 sequence is CASSLGQGDYGYTF. The CDR3 bases are TGTGCCAGCAGCTTGGGACAGGGGGACTATGGCTACACCTTC. The V gene is TRBV7-8, the J gene TRBJ1-2, with 11 nucleotides matching TRBD1. The CDR3 length is 14 residues. Germline V gives CDR1 SGHVS, CDR2 FQNEAQ. The junction had 0 bases not matched to a gene; V was cut back by 3 bases and J by 3 bases.

Worth noting for this clone: Sequence at one end of the junction differs from germline and may be a read error. The gene calls are TRBV30 and TRBJ2-5, with 8 nucleotides matching TRBD2. The CDR3 loop spans 12 amino acids. The germline CDR1 and CDR2 sequences are GTSNPN and SVGIG (reference sequence). The CDR3 region has the DNA TGTGCCTGGAGTAGCGGGGGAGAGAACCAGTACTTC. Its translation: CAWSSGGENQYF.

CDR3 region: CASSLVTGPNYGYTF. DNA of the CDR3: TGTGCCAGCAGCTTAGTAACAGGCCCTAACTATGGCTACACCTTC. The rearrangement links TRBV7-2 to TRBJ1-2; TRBD1 is a possible D gene (5 bases). CDR3 size: 15 residues. Germline V gene sequence: CDR1 SGHTA, CDR2 FQGNSA. V shed 1 base and J shed 0 bases, with 9 bases lying between them.

V usage is TRBV29-1 and J usage is TRBJ2-1, with 8 bases lining up with TRBD2. V trimming: 2 bases; J trimming: 2 bases; junction bases outside the gene matches: 8. Germline V gives CDR1 SQVTM, CDR2 ANQGSEA. CDR3 length equals 16 residues. Here the CDR3 reads CSVEPPQRGTYNEQFF. CDR3 in DNA: TGCAGCGTTGAACCCCCCCAGCGGGGGACCTACAATGAGCAGTTCTTC.

This chain uses TRBV2 with TRBJ1-2; 8 bases match TRBD1. CDR1 SNHLY and CDR2 FYNNEI come from the germline V gene. The trim removed 11 bases at V and 6 bases at J, leaving 5 bases unmatched. The CDR3 sequence is 11 residues long. The CDR3 loop reads CALAGGDGYTF. CDR3 nucleotide sequence: TGTGCCTTGGCAGGGGGCGATGGCTACACCTTC.

V and J are TRBV20-1 and TRBJ2-7, with TRBD2 as a possible D gene (5 bases). Trimming removed 3 bases at V and 2 bases at J, with 5 bases between. Per the germline V gene, CDR1 is DFQATT and CDR2 is SNEGSKA (reference sequence). The length of the CDR3 is 11 residues. The CDR3 DNA follows: TGCAGTGCTAGGGGAGCCTACGAGCAGTACTTC. The encoded protein is CSARGAYEQYF.

This sequence joins TRBV15 and TRBJ2-1; D is unclear. The CDR3 covers 11 residues. The ends were cut back, 1 base at V and 8 bases at J, with 3 bases in the middle. Germline V gene data show CDR1 as LNHNV and CDR2 as YYDKDF (reference sequence). CDR3 region: CATSRGHEQFF. In nucleotides, the CDR3 is TGTGCCACCAGCAGAGGGCATGAGCAGTTCTTC.

The chain joins TRBV29-1 to TRBJ1-3, with TRBD1 matching over 9 bases. CDR1 is SQVTM and CDR2 is ANQGSEA in the germline V gene. The CDR3 runs to 15 residues. After removal of 6 bases from V and 3 bases from J, the junction contained 9 bases not matched to a gene. In nucleotides, the CDR3 is TGCAGCGTCGAGGGACAGGGCTATCGTGGAAACACCATATATTTT. It yields the protein CSVEGQGYRGNTIYF.